Listed here are 12 T cell receptor beta chains from one sample, sequenced in a study of OX40 agonist ivuxolimab in advanced cancers. Sequencing used immunoSEQ multiplex PCR; TCRdb keeps in-frame clones, though not all of them. Of roughly 63,000 clones detected, around nine tenths appear once; the ten largest clones hold around 1.9%. The sample was CD4+ or CD8+ T cells sorted from blood, taken in a trial of the OX40 agonist ivuxolimab. The source of these receptors is an adult with an advanced solid tumor such as melanoma, head and neck, liver or kidney cancer.

This clone appeared once. The chain couples TRBV2 to TRBJ2-7, with D tentatively TRBD1 or TRBD2 (5 bases each). V was clipped by 6 bases and J by 3 bases, with 21 bases between them. CDR3 length equals 16 residues. CDR1 and CDR2 (germline): SNHLY, FYNNEI. Written as DNA, the CDR3 is TGTGCCAGCAGCTGGGACCCAACGAGGTCGATCTACGAGCAGTACTTC. Translating it yields CASSWDPTRSIYEQYF.

In this sample, this clone turned up once. The chain carries TRBV9 and TRBJ1-3, with D unresolved. The CDR3 runs to 17 residues. The germline CDR1 and CDR2 sequences are SGDLS and YYNGEE. V lost 0 bases, J lost 3 bases, and 16 bases lay in between. CDR3 amino acids: CASSVVPAGVIGNTIYF. The DNA of the CDR3 is TGTGCCAGCAGCGTAGTCCCGGCCGGGGTTATTGGAAACACCATATATTTT.

V and J are TRBV11-2 and TRBJ1-2; 7 nucleotides line up with TRBD1. The V and J ends lost 5 bases and 5 bases, in that order; junction bases with no gene match: 11. CDR1 and CDR2 from the germline V gene are SGHAT and FQNNGV. The CDR3 sequence is 15 residues long. CDR3 residues: CASSLGTASLYGYTF. Written as DNA, the CDR3 is TGTGCCAGCAGCCTCGGGACAGCCTCTTTATATGGCTACACCTTC.

The rearrangement joins TRBV7-8 to TRBJ2-2, with a weak D call TRBD1 (6 bases). V lost 5 bases and J 8 bases, leaving 18 bases between the germline ends. Germline V gene data show CDR1 as SGHVS and CDR2 as FQNEAQ. The CDR3 is 15 amino acids. The DNA for the CDR3 is TGTGCCAGCAGCGCCCAGGGACACCTTTCTGGGGAGCTGTTTTTT. It is translated as CASSAQGHLSGELFF. The full variable domain, its missing parts supplied by reference TRBV7-8 and TRBJ2-2, is GAGVSQSPRYKVAKRGQDVALRCDPISGHVSLFWYQQALGQGPEFLTYFQNEAQLDKSGLPSDRFFAERPEGSVSTLKIQRTQQEDSAVYLCASSAQGHLSGELFFGEGSRLTVL.

This clone showed up just once. The chain joins TRBV6-1 to TRBJ1-2; D not resolved. The germline CDR1 and CDR2 sequences are MNHNS and SASEGT. There are 13 residues in the CDR3. V shed 2 bases and J shed 5 bases, with 9 bases lying between them. This CDR3 reads CASSEHTGYGYTF. The CDR3 DNA sequence: TGTGCCAGCAGTGAACATACTGGGTATGGCTACACCTTC.

CDR3 region: CATSRDRQSQPQHF. Written as DNA, the CDR3 is TGTGCCACCAGCAGAGATCGTCAGAGTCAGCCCCAGCATTTT. V is TRBV15 and J is TRBJ1-5; D is ambiguous. In germline, CDR1 is LNHNV, CDR2 YYDKDF (reference sequence). Trimming took off 0 bases at V and 6 bases at J, with 9 bases between the two ends. The CDR3 has 14 amino acids. The full variable domain, in which reference TRBV15 and TRBJ1-5 provide the parts outside the CDR3, is DAMVIQNPRYQVTQFGKPVTLSCSQTLNHNVMYWYQQKSSQAPKLLFHYYDKDFNNEADTPDNFQSRRPNTSFCFLDIRSPGLGDTAMYLCATSRDRQSQPQHFGDGTRLSIL.

This chain joins TRBV7-3 and TRBJ2-1, with 8 positions matching TRBD1. Losses at the gene ends were 1 base for V and 4 bases for J; bases not matched to a gene: 3. CDR1 and CDR2 (germline): SGHTA, FQGTGA. This CDR3 is built from 15 residues. The CDR3 DNA follows: TGTGCCAGCAGCTTAAATGGACAGGGTTACAATGAGCAGTTCTTC. It yields the protein CASSLNGQGYNEQFF.

V usage is TRBV7-8 and J usage is TRBJ2-1; maybe TRBD1 (6 bases). The CDR3 totals 15 residues. Trimming pared 5 bases from V and 9 bases from J, leaving 20 bases between. Germline values: CDR1 SGHVS, CDR2 FQNEAQ. In DNA form, the CDR3 reads TGTGCCAGCAGCCTAAGACAGGATTTACAATTTGAGCAGTTCTTC. It specifies CASSLRQDLQFEQFF.

This clone showed up just once. The J gene is TRBJ1-1, the V gene TRBV7-2; weak D call: TRBD1 (5 bases). This CDR3 contains 15 residues. Germline V gene lookup returns CDR1 SGHTA and CDR2 FQGNSA. Trimming shortened V by 2 bases and J by 4 bases, and 14 bases separated the two germline ends. CDR3 nucleotides: TGTGCCAGCAGCTTACAGGCAGGGAGGGGCACTGAAGCTTTCTTT. Protein product: CASSLQAGRGTEAFF.

V gene TRBV29-1 combines with J gene TRBJ2-5, with 8 bases identical to TRBD1. The CDR3 is 14 amino acids. Germline loops: CDR1 SQVTM, CDR2 ANQGSEA. V was pared by 6 bases and J by 3 bases, with 9 bases of the junction left unmatched. CDR3 sequence: CSVGGQGRKETQYF. In nucleotides, the CDR3 is TGCAGCGTGGGAGGACAGGGACGAAAAGAGACCCAGTACTTC.

The V call is TRBV27, the J call TRBJ2-1; the match to TRBD2 covers 14 bases. V gave up 6 bases and J gave up 5 bases; unmatched junction bases: 3. The germline gives CDR1 MNHEY, CDR2 SMNVEV (reference sequence). The CDR3 totals 15 residues. The CDR3 loop is CASRRLAGGHNEQFF. In DNA, the CDR3 is TGTGCCAGCAGGAGACTAGCGGGGGGGCACAATGAGCAGTTCTTC.

This clone occurred a few times. The chain links TRBV7-3 to TRBJ2-5; 7 bases agree with TRBD2. The CDR3 length is 13 residues. The V gene's germline CDR1 is SGHTA and CDR2 FQGTGA. The J segment lost 4 bases and the V segment lost 5 bases, leaving 4 bases of the junction unmatched. The CDR3 loop reads CASSPGRGETQYF. CDR3 nucleotide sequence: TGTGCCAGCAGCCCTGGGAGGGGAGAGACCCAGTACTTC.